What follows are 19 T cell receptor beta chains derived from one specimen sequenced in a study of siplizumab effects on memory and regulatory T cells. The assay was immunoSEQ multiplex PCR, and TCRdb's table has in-frame clones only and misses some. The sample records over 85,000 clones, roughly 90% being singletons. The sequenced sample consisted of CD4+ T cells sorted from blood. The source is a human donor in good health.

This sequence joins TRBV19 and TRBJ2-4; D possibly corresponds to TRBD2 (6 bases). Germline-derived CDR1 and CDR2 are LNHDA and SQIVND (reference sequence). CDR3 size: 17 residues. V was cut by 4 bases and J by 8 bases, with 24 bases left in between. DNA for the CDR3: TGTGCCAGTAGTAAGCCTACATTGGGAGGAGCCAAGGACATTCAGTACTTC. It encodes CASSKPTLGGAKDIQYF.

The chain employs TRBV6-4 and TRBJ2-1; 9 positions match TRBD1. Trimming took 2 bases from V and 10 from J; bases not matched to a gene: 12. Per the germline V gene, CDR1 is MRHNA and CDR2 is SNTAGT. The CDR3 contains 16 residues. The CDR3 is CASSDRGTGMIGEQFF. Here the CDR3 DNA reads TGTGCCAGCAGTGACCGCGGGACAGGGATGATCGGCGAGCAGTTCTTC.

The chain employs TRBV2 and TRBJ1-5, with unresolved D. With 6 bases removed from V and 0 bases from J, the gap between germline ends came to 12 bases. The CDR3 has 15 residues. Germline V gives CDR1 SNHLY, CDR2 FYNNEI. CDR3 sequence: CASSLQTHSNQPQHF. The CDR3, as DNA: TGTGCCAGCAGCCTACAGACGCATAGCAATCAGCCCCAGCATTTT.

The chain joins TRBV4-1 to TRBJ2-5, with TRBD1 matching 9 bases. The ends lost 0 bases at V and 5 bases at J; junction bases unmatched: 10. Germline values: CDR1 MGHRA, CDR2 YSYEKL. The CDR3 sequence is 17 residues long. The CDR3 sequence is CASSQERGQGSWETQYF. The CDR3 DNA reads as TGCGCCAGCAGCCAAGAACGAGGACAGGGGTCATGGGAGACCCAGTACTTC.

The chain couples TRBV7-9 to TRBJ2-3; 7 bases align to TRBD2. Germline loops: CDR1 SEHNR, CDR2 FQNEAQ (reference sequence). The CDR3 contains 14 residues. CDR3 residues: CASGGSSSTDTQYF. The CDR3 region has the DNA TGTGCTTCGGGCGGGAGCTCTAGCACAGATACGCAGTATTTT.

The chain combines TRBV12-2 with TRBJ1-4; the table's D call TRBD1 went unverified against the DNA. TRBV12-2 is termed a pseudogene. The CDR3 length is 16 residues. This CDR3 reads CASRFADPRGNEKLFF. CDR3 in DNA: TGTGCAAGTCGCTTCGCCGATCCCAGGGGAAATGAAAAACTGTTTTTT.

The chain combines TRBV5-6 with TRBJ2-7; D uncertain. V dropped 2 bases and J dropped 3 bases, with 6 bases sitting between them. CDR1 is SGHDT and CDR2 is YYEEEE in the germline V gene. This CDR3 region has 12 residues. CDR3 nucleotides: TGTGCCAGCAGCTTTACCAGCTACGAGCAGTACTTC. Encoded protein: CASSFTSYEQYF.

The rearrangement links TRBV7-2 to TRBJ2-5; D is uncertain. This CDR3 spans 18 amino acids. V dropped 1 base and J dropped 3 bases, with 21 bases sitting between them. Per germline, CDR1 SGHTA and CDR2 FQGNSA. CDR3 nucleotides: TGTGCCAGCAGCTTAGGCCTGGGGAACTACGGAGCAAAAGAGACCCAGTACTTC. Translated: CASSLGLGNYGAKETQYF.

This clone came up once. This sequence joins TRBV27 and TRBJ1-5; D ambiguous. The CDR3 sequence is 13 residues long. Germline CDR1 is MNHEY and CDR2 is SMNVEV (reference sequence). Trimming removed 2 bases from V and 5 bases from J, with 7 bases in between. This CDR3 reads CASSLTSYQPQHF. The CDR3 nucleotides read TGTGCCAGCAGTTTAACTTCCTATCAGCCCCAGCATTTT.

V usage is TRBV18 and J usage is TRBJ1-5; 9 nucleotides align to TRBD1. V shed 5 bases and J 6 bases; nucleotides not matched to a gene: 11. The CDR3 is 16 amino acids. Germline V gene lookup returns CDR1 KGHSH and CDR2 LQKENI. CDR3 coding DNA: TGTGCCAGCTCATCCCAGCAGGACAGGGGAAGTCAGCCCCAGCATTTT. The encoded protein is CASSSQQDRGSQPQHF.

The chain recombines TRBV7-3 with TRBJ2-1; 11 nucleotides agree with TRBD2. Trimming removed 1 base from V and 7 bases from J; junction bases left unmatched: 6. This CDR3 is built from 16 residues. Germline assignment: CDR1 SGHTA and CDR2 FQGTGA. CDR3 sequence: CASSLSLTSGRNEQFF. CDR3 DNA: TGTGCCAGCAGCTTAAGTCTCACTAGCGGGAGAAATGAGCAGTTCTTC.

This clone occurred once. The chain uses TRBV18 and TRBJ2-1; 7 nucleotides line up with TRBD1. Trimming at V came to 6 bases and at J to 4 bases, leaving 12 bases not matched to a gene. CDR1 is KGHSH and CDR2 is LQKENI in the germline V gene. There are 16 residues in the CDR3. The CDR3 loop reads CASSLRGQRSYNEQFF. CDR3 DNA sequence: TGTGCCAGCTCCCTCAGGGGACAGAGAAGTTACAATGAGCAGTTCTTC. Looking up the rest from reference TRBV18 and TRBJ2-1 gives the full variable domain: NAGVMQNPRHLVRRRGQEARLRCSPMKGHSHVYWYRQLPEEGLKFMVYLQKENIIDESGMPKERFSAEFPKEGPSILRIQQVVRGDSAAYFCASSLRGQRSYNEQFFGPGTRLTVL.

V is TRBV15 and J is TRBJ1-2; 8 nucleotides match TRBD1. Per germline, CDR1 LNHNV and CDR2 YYDKDF (reference sequence). The CDR3 is 18 amino acids. J gave up 6 bases and V 3 bases, and 18 bases lay outside the gene matches. The CDR3 reads CATSRLGFGTGRRDGYTF. DNA for the CDR3: TGTGCCACCAGCAGGTTGGGATTCGGGACAGGCCGTCGTGATGGCTACACCTTC.

The V gene is TRBV5-8, the J gene TRBJ1-3; no clear D gene. Germline V gene sequence: CDR1 SGHTS, CDR2 YDEGEE. V was shortened by 4 bases and J by 7 bases, with 6 bases between the two germline ends. This CDR3 spans 11 amino acids. The CDR3 here is CASSPLNTIYF. The CDR3 region has the DNA TGTGCCAGCAGCCCGTTGAACACCATATATTTT.

This chain connects TRBV14 to TRBJ2-7; D remains ambiguous. The CDR3 length is 13 residues. Germline V gene sequence: CDR1 SGHDN, CDR2 FVKESK. V was clipped by 2 bases and J by 2 bases, with 7 bases between them. CDR3 DNA: TGTGCCAGCAGCCAAATCGTGGCCTACGAGCAGTACTTC. Translated, it gives CASSQIVAYEQYF.

The CDR3 sequence is CASSYRGSITDTQYF. The CDR3 DNA sequence: TGTGCCAGCAGTTACAGAGGCTCTATCACAGATACGCAGTATTTT. The genes are TRBV6-5 and TRBJ2-3; D unresolved. Between the trimmed V and J ends, which lost 2 bases and 2 bases, there was a span of 11 bases. Germline CDR1 is MNHEY and CDR2 is SVGAGI. This CDR3 spans 15 amino acids.

The CDR3 DNA reads as TGTGCCAGTAGCCCCTGGACTAGCGACGGCCACGAGCAGTACTTC. Its protein product is CASSPWTSDGHEQYF. The rearrangement joins TRBV19 to TRBJ2-7, with 9 bases matching TRBD2. From germline, CDR1 is LNHDA and CDR2 SQIVND (reference sequence). Trimming at V came to 6 bases and at J to 5 bases, leaving 11 bases not matched to a gene. The CDR3 is 15 amino acids.

V and J are TRBV6-5 and TRBJ2-3, with D uncertain. Trimming took off 0 bases at V and 2 bases at J, with 12 bases between the two ends. Germline CDR1 MNHEY, CDR2 SVGAGI. This CDR3 region has 16 residues. CDR3 sequence: CASSYSRTSVTDTQYF. In nucleotides, the CDR3 is TGTGCCAGCAGTTACTCGAGAACCTCGGTCACAGATACGCAGTATTTT.

The rearrangement uses TRBV2 and TRBJ2-1; tentative D call: TRBD2 (6 bases). The CDR3 runs to 14 residues. V was shortened by 9 bases and J by 5 bases, with 17 bases between the two germline ends. Per the germline V gene, CDR1 is SNHLY and CDR2 is FYNNEI. CDR3 residues: CASYRDWLNNEQFF. In nucleotides, the CDR3 is TGTGCCAGTTACCGGGACTGGCTTAACAATGAGCAGTTCTTC.